The 5 T cell receptor beta chains presented below share a single source sample, sequenced in a study of blood T cell repertoires in COVID-19. The assay was immunoSEQ multiplex PCR, and TCRdb's table has in-frame clones only and misses some. The table includes around 58,000 clones, approximately 90% detected once. The sample comprised peripheral blood. These receptors came from an older woman with active or convalescent COVID-19.

The V and J genes are TRBV7-2 and TRBJ1-2; the D gene is possibly TRBD1 (5 bases). The CDR3 runs 13 residues. Between the trimmed V and J ends, which lost 1 base and 8 bases, there was a span of 11 bases. Germline CDR1 SGHTA, CDR2 FQGNSA. The CDR3, as DNA: TGTGCCAGCAGCTTAGTAGGAGGGGAAGGCTACACCTTC. This gives the protein CASSLVGGEGYTF.

The count of this clone is one. J is TRBJ1-5 and V is TRBV19; no definite D call. Trimming removed 5 bases at V and 7 bases at J, with 12 bases between. Germline values: CDR1 LNHDA, CDR2 SQIVND (reference sequence). CDR3 length: 13 residues. CDR3 nucleotides: TGTGCCAGTAGTTCGAGGTTAAGGCAGCCCCAGCATTTT. Amino acid sequence: CASSSRLRQPQHF.

With regard to this clone: Other DNA sequences from this sample encode an identical CDR3 as well. This rearrangement joins TRBV27 to TRBJ2-7; no clear D. From germline, CDR1 is MNHEY and CDR2 SMNVEV (reference sequence). V was shortened by 0 bases and J by 3 bases, with 6 bases between the two germline ends. This CDR3 has 13 amino acids. In nucleotides, the CDR3 is TGTGCCAGCAGTTTATCGGGCAGCTACGAGCAGTACTTC. It encodes CASSLSGSYEQYF.

The chain has TRBV18 and TRBJ2-7; 7 bases are a match to TRBD2. Trimming took 9 bases from V and 3 from J; bases not matched to a gene: 8. CDR3 size: 13 residues. CDR1 and CDR2 (germline): KGHSH, LQKENI. CDR3 protein: CASCRGTIYEQYF. The CDR3 nucleotides read TGTGCCAGTTGTCGCGGGACTATCTACGAGCAGTACTTC.

In nucleotides, the CDR3 is TGCGCCAGCAGCCTTACTAGCGGGAGTACGTACGAGCAGTACTTC. Translating gives CASSLTSGSTYEQYF. The genes are TRBV5-1 and TRBJ2-7, with TRBD2 matching over 11 bases. V lost 4 bases and J lost 4; bases outside the gene matches: 7. In germline, CDR1 is SGHRS, CDR2 YFSETQ. The CDR3 is 15 amino acids.